This T cell receptor beta chain is drawn from a study of T-cell memory formation after mild COVID-19. Study-wide results and limits: The CD4+ clones that contracted clustered mainly within CM and EM, and the CD8+ clones concentrated in EMRA. Pre-infection memory held some responding clones, suggesting pre-existing cross-reactive T cells responded.

5'RACE with constant-segment primers built TCRalpha and TCRbeta cDNA libraries with UMIs. TCRdb redid the calling of the 5' RACE reads with MiXCR, one entry per CDR3 protein. The profile shows about 250,000 distinct CDR3 sequences, just over 15% of them singletons. This clonotype was counted ten times or more. Its antigen is undetermined. The source is an adult woman who had mild COVID-19 (a few samples of this study predate the infection). Cell type and time point are not known. Sample: PBMCs or a T cell subset sorted from them (not recorded which).

The CDR3 coding sequence is TGTGCCACCACGCGGGACAGCACAGATACGCAGTATTTT. It translates to CATTRDSTDTQYF. This sequence joins TRBV24-1 and TRBJ2-3, with D perhaps TRBD2 (6 bases). Germline assignment: CDR1 KGHDR and CDR2 SFDVKD. Trimming pared 8 bases from V and 0 bases from J, leaving 8 bases between. The CDR3 length is 13 residues.